This TCR beta chain was identified during a study of blood T cell repertoires in COVID-19. Study information: Acute-phase and convalescent COVID-19 samples originated in the United States, Italy and Spain.

The germline V and J ends were trimmed by 4 bases and 4 bases, with 9 bases remaining between them. The germline V gene encodes CDR1 PRHDT and CDR2 FYEKMQ (reference sequence). This CDR3 spans 13 amino acids. Sequencing used immunoSEQ multiplex PCR; TCRdb keeps in-frame clones, though not all of them. The sample records 240,000 or so clones, over 80% being singletons. Recruits, aged roughly 18 to 90 years, lived in 24 US areas. Grouping used clinical history reported by participants in a survey and questionnaire. Exposed study participants had met a COVID-19 case within 2 weeks before entry. The chain couples TRBV13 to TRBJ2-3; D is perhaps TRBD1 (6 bases). This TCR was recovered from a man aged 50-59 years who had been exposed to COVID-19. Input material: PBMCs or T cells enriched from blood (not recorded which). The CDR3 region is CASSSTGSDTQYF. The CDR3, as DNA: TGTGCCAGCAGCTCAACAGGGTCAGATACGCAGTATTTT.